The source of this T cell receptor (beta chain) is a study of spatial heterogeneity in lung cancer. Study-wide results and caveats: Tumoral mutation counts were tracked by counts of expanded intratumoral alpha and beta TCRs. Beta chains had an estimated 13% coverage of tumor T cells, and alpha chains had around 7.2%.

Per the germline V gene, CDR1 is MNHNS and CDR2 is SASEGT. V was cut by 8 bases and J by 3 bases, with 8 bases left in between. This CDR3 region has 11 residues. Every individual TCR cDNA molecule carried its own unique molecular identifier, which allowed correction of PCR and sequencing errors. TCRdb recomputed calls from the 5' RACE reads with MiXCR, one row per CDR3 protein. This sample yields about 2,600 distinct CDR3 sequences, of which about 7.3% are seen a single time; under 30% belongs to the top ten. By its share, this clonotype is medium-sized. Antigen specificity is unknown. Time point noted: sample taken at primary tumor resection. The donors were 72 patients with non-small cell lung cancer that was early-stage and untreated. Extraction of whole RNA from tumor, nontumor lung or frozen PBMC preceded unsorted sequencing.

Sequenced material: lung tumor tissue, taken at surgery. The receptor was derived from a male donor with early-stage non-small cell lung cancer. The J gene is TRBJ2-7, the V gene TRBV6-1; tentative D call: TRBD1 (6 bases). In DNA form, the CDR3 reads TGTGCCAGCGGGGACATCTACGAGCAGTACTTC. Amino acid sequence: CASGDIYEQYF.